The 15 T cell receptor beta chains below come from one sample, sequenced in a study of memory B cells and T cells in multiple sclerosis. No antigens are known for them. CFSE-dim autoproliferating and CFSE-high non-proliferating T cells from unstimulated culture were sequenced separately. About 50 million CFSE-labeled PBMCs were cultured less than 8 days unstimulated, then replicate wells were pooled. The method was immunoSEQ multiplex PCR; TCRdb's version includes in-frame clones alone and lacks a portion of them. The sample lists 30,000 to 40,000 clones; around 88% were seen once. The specimen was PBMCs from blood kept in culture. These TCRs come from a human donor with multiple sclerosis.

This chain connects TRBV6-5 to TRBJ2-2; no clear D. The germline V gene encodes CDR1 MNHEY and CDR2 SVGAGI. The CDR3 length is 12 residues. The germline V and J ends were trimmed by 3 bases and 2 bases, with 1 base remaining between them. The CDR3 coding sequence is TGTGCCAGCAGTTATAACACCGGGGAGCTGTTTTTT. Its translation is CASSYNTGELFF.

The chain employs TRBV5-8 and TRBJ1-5, with 7 bases aligning to TRBD1. The germline V gene encodes CDR1 SGHTS and CDR2 YDEGEE. The junction had 11 bases not matched to a gene; V was cut back by 4 bases and J by 1 base. The CDR3 runs 17 residues. Written as DNA, the CDR3 is TGTGCCAGCAGCGATGAGAAGGGGGCAGGAAGCAATCAGCCCCAGCATTTT. The encoded protein is CASSDEKGAGSNQPQHF.

V gene TRBV2 combines with J gene TRBJ2-3; 9 bases agree with TRBD2. The CDR3 length is 13 residues. The germline CDR1 and CDR2 sequences are SNHLY and FYNNEI. V lost 11 bases and J lost 4; bases outside the gene matches: 7. The CDR3 nucleotides are TGTGCCGGTAGCGGGGGCTATGCAGATACGCAGTATTTT. Protein: CAGSGGYADTQYF.

CDR3 residues: CASSGEQGASKNIQYF. DNA of the CDR3: TGTGCCAGCAGTGGGGAGCAGGGGGCGTCCAAAAACATTCAGTACTTC. This chain joins TRBV6-1 and TRBJ2-4; 8 bases match TRBD1. CDR1 and CDR2 from the germline V gene are MNHNS and SASEGT. With 4 bases clipped from V and 2 bases from J, the junction kept 7 bases outside the gene matches. This CDR3 contains 16 residues.

This clone was observed a few times. This sequence joins TRBV14 and TRBJ2-7; D unclear. This CDR3 has 12 residues. CDR1 is SGHDN, CDR2 FVKESK, per germline. Trimming left V 0 bases short and J 4 bases short, with 4 bases between. The CDR3 spells CASSQEWYEQYF. The CDR3 region has the DNA TGTGCCAGCAGCCAAGAGTGGTACGAGCAGTACTTC.

The gene calls are TRBV5-1 and TRBJ2-3; the D is unclear. CDR1 is SGHRS, CDR2 YFSETQ, per germline. The CDR3 spans 11 residues. Deletions cut 4 bases from V and 6 bases from J, with 6 bases between. The CDR3: CASSLGDTQYF. The CDR3, as DNA: TGCGCCAGCAGCCTTGGTGATACGCAGTATTTT.

The rearrangement links TRBV27 to TRBJ2-2, with 9 bases that match TRBD2. V trimming: 6 bases; J trimming: 3 bases; junction bases outside the gene matches: 14. Germline CDR1 reads MNHEY; CDR2 reads SMNVEV (reference sequence). This CDR3 comprises 18 residues. The chain's CDR3 is CASRGPVAGAHYTGELFF. The CDR3 bases are TGTGCCAGCAGGGGACCCGTAGCGGGAGCCCATTACACCGGGGAGCTGTTTTTT.

This clone has just one count. The CDR3 spells CASTTRGAYYGYTF. The CDR3, as DNA: TGTGCCAGCACCACACGGGGGGCCTACTATGGCTACACCTTC. V and J are TRBV6-5 and TRBJ1-2; D possibly corresponds to TRBD1 (6 bases). This CDR3 spans 14 amino acids. CDR1 is MNHEY and CDR2 is SVGAGI in the germline V gene. The V and J ends lost 7 bases and 3 bases respectively, with 15 bases between them.

This clone was detected only once. The chain links TRBV5-1 to TRBJ2-1; TRBD2 agrees at 11 bases. This CDR3 comprises 15 residues. The V segment lost 4 bases and the J segment 6 bases; nucleotides outside the gene matches: 6. The germline V gene has CDR1 SGHRS and CDR2 YFSETQ. CDR3 in DNA: TGCGCCAGCAGCCCCTGGACTAGCGGGTTCAATGAGCAGTTCTTC. This sequence encodes CASSPWTSGFNEQFF.

This chain connects TRBV2 to TRBJ2-2; the D is unclear. Germline CDR1 SNHLY, CDR2 FYNNEI. V lost 1 base to trimming and J lost 4 bases, with 4 bases between them. The CDR3 is made up of 13 amino acids. CDR3: CASSEESTGELFF. CDR3 coding DNA: TGTGCCAGCAGTGAAGAATCCACCGGGGAGCTGTTTTTT.

The rearrangement links TRBV9 to TRBJ2-5, with D possibly being TRBD1 (6 bases). The CDR3 consists of 15 residues. Trimming took off 3 bases at V and 0 bases at J, with 12 bases between the two ends. Germline CDR1 and CDR2: SGDLS and YYNGEE. CDR3: CASSAAGAYQETQYF. The CDR3 DNA is TGTGCCAGCAGCGCAGCAGGGGCCTACCAAGAGACCCAGTACTTC.

In its sample, this clone was seen a few times. The genes are TRBV5-1 and TRBJ2-1; D not certain. The germline CDR1 and CDR2 sequences are SGHRS and YFSETQ. V gave up 3 bases and J gave up 6 bases, with 10 bases separating them. The CDR3 covers 13 residues. The CDR3 coding sequence is TGCGCCAGCAGCTCTGGGGTCCTCAATGAGCAGTTCTTC. This translates into CASSSGVLNEQFF.

V and J are TRBV5-6 and TRBJ2-7; 7 bases fit TRBD2. The CDR3 loop spans 14 amino acids. The V gene end was trimmed by 2 bases and the J gene end by 5 bases; junction bases not matched to a gene: 7. The germline V gene has CDR1 SGHDT and CDR2 YYEEEE. CDR3 bases: TGTGCCAGCAGCTTTGGTAGCGGGTCGGACGAGCAGTACTTC. This gives the protein CASSFGSGSDEQYF.

On this clone itself: An end of the junction differs from the germline gene, which may be a read error. The CDR3 DNA reads TGTGCCAGCAGCCTAGCGGGAGGCCTGGTTTTCGATGAGCAGTTCTTC. This sequence encodes CASSLAGGLVFDEQFF. This rearrangement joins TRBV7-2 to TRBJ2-1; 11 bases map to TRBD2. This CDR3 region has 16 residues. Germline V gene sequence: CDR1 SGHTA, CDR2 FQGNSA.

This chain connects TRBV10-1 to TRBJ2-5; 9 nucleotides line up with TRBD2. This CDR3 spans 15 amino acids. Germline V lookup: CDR1 WNHNN, CDR2 SYGVQD (reference sequence). With V trimmed by 6 bases and J by 4 bases, 9 bases remained unmatched. For the CDR3, the DNA is TGCGCCAGCAGCCCGGGACTAGCTGCATCAGAGACCCAGTACTTC. Protein sequence: CASSPGLAASETQYF.